Listed here is a single T cell receptor beta chain. Sequencing used immunoSEQ multiplex PCR; TCRdb keeps in-frame clones, though not all of them. The sample lists roughly 290,000 clones; approximately 90% were seen once. These data are taken from a study of blood T cell repertoires in COVID-19. The CDR3 is 13 residues long. The V gene's germline CDR1 is ENHRY and CDR2 SYGVKD. Trimming left V 0 bases short and J 3 bases short, with 5 bases between. The specimen was peripheral blood. This receptor was obtained from a woman aged 55-70 years with acute or convalescent COVID-19. V gene TRBV10-3 combines with J gene TRBJ1-2; no firm D call. For the CDR3, the DNA is TGTGCCATCAGTGAGTCGGAGGACTATGGCTACACCTTC. This translates into CAISESEDYGYTF.